This T cell receptor (beta chain) was sequenced for a study of Graves' ophthalmopathy and Graves' hyperthyroidism (dated by TCRdb to about 2018). Some background on the complete study: Peripheral blood was collected at initial diagnosis, before any treatment. To tell Graves' ophthalmopathy apart from Graves' hyperthyroidism, and to predict which patients would progress to ophthalmopathy, the study relied on TCR beta repertoire signatures. In total, 135 blood samples were TCR-sequenced: 40 to 45 ophthalmopathy, roughly 80 hyperthyroidism and some 17 hyperthyroidism-to-ophthalmopathy patients. A discovery set of 90 to 100 patients (43 ophthalmopathy, under 65 stable hyperthyroidism) was enrolled to explore V-J signatures distinguishing ophthalmopathy from hyperthyroidism. For independent validation, a separate cohort was made up of 18 hyperthyroidism patients plus 17 patients who later progressed from hyperthyroidism to ophthalmopathy. T-cell repertoires of thyroid tissue and blood were compared in 5 or 6 hyperthyroidism patients. Following sample collection, hyperthyroidism patients were given methimazole at a starting dose of 30 mg daily, and ophthalmopathy patients were given high-dose intravenous methylprednisolone. Overall study results and their limits: Most expanded thyroid clonotypes with a frequency above 0.001 also appeared in blood, which suggests that blood repertoires may reflect the immune response in the thyroid. In validation, the model predicted ophthalmopathy progression with more than 70% sensitivity and roughly 78% specificity; some 13 predicted patients were CT-confirmed with GO in a median of approximately 6.5 months. Sample size was not predetermined statistically, and investigators were not blinded to group allocation. The 13-signature model separated ophthalmopathy from stable hyperthyroidism with 85% to 90% sensitivity and less than 83% specificity in cross-validation, and 80%/75% in the test set.

Turning to this clonotype: Its antigen remains undetermined. No base quality information exists; no much larger clone differs at one position.

V is reduced by 4 bases and J by 5 bases, leaving a spacing of 17 bases between them. Spanning cysteine to phenylalanine, the CDR3 consists of 15 amino acids. CDR3 DNA is the only sequence kept; it has 45 bases, read in frame from the first base. From a lookup of the germline V gene, CDR1 and CDR2 are MNHNS and SASEGT. TCR beta CDR3 regions were amplified from RNA transcripts for repertoire sequencing. The first round was an RT-PCR using HTBI primers with the Qiagen OneStep RT-PCR kit, and this first round was followed by a second-round multiplex PCR, then size selection and purification. Libraries were sequenced on an Illumina HiSeq2000 using paired-end 100 bp reads. Per the source publication's procedure: SOAPnuke was used for read processing, and reads with adapters, uncalled bases, a mean Phred below 15, or no exact constant-primer or identifier match were discarded. COPE v1.2.5 was used to merge high-quality paired reads. Each unique nucleotide sequence was defined as a clonotype, and clonotypes were aligned to IMGT TRB V, D and J references with MiTCR v1.1. The analysis was limited to V-J combinations with a frequency above 0.0001, which together covered 99.2% of repertoires. For each V-J combination, a TCR clonal expansion and chaos score was defined as F50 clonal expansion divided by the chaos observed in the TCRdist matrix. Welch's t-statistics and random forest were used to reduce the features to 13 V-J combinations, which were then used as input to a naive Bayes classifier. Thyroid-blood repertoire similarity was quantified with the Morisita-Horn index. In-frame beta chains were kept once TCRdb had trimmed the public reads at Q25 with fastp and called clones with MiXCR. CDR3 protein sequences are deduplicated, and each keeps its most common genes and DNA. The V and J calls and clone size come from TCRdb's table, not from the authors' own analysis. The sample data list about 240,000 distinct CDR3 sequences, and 45% of these were observed just once. Over 40% of the sample comes from the top ten.

Patients with ophthalmopathy had moderately to severely active disease, with a Clinical Activity Score of 3 or more, a NOSPECS grade of 4 or more, and a disease duration of less than 3 months. Patients were excluded if they had other autoimmune diseases, uncontrolled infections, pregnancy or lactation. Clinical symptoms, serum thyroxine, TRAb, thyroid ultrasound and orbital computed tomography were used for diagnosis. Ficoll-Paque density gradient centrifugation was used to isolate PBMCs from around 10 ml of fresh peripheral blood. Total RNA was extracted using Trizol reagent, and RNA quality was checked on an Agilent 2100 Bioanalyzer.

The rearrangement combines TRBV6-1 with TRBJ2-5; TRBD2 could be the D gene, as 6 bases match. Sequencing was performed on peripheral blood. The receptor was isolated from an adult man with Graves' ophthalmopathy. The nucleotide sequence reads TGTGCCAGCAGTGGAAGTGGGACTGGGCGGGAGACCCAGTACTTC. The resulting protein is CASSGSGTGRETQYF.